A selection of T cell receptor beta chains follows, all from one sample in a study of chronic HIV infection and antiretroviral therapy. In TCRdb, the 5' RACE reads were re-called with MiXCR into one record per CDR3 protein. The data show about 31,000 distinct CDR3 sequences, with over 7% seen just once and roughly 2.4% held by the top ten. The source material was peripheral blood. The receptors come from an adult who had HIV and had not received antiretroviral therapy, or was an uninfected healthy control (not recorded which). Both conserved end residues are part of each CDR3. A D gene is named only where the DNA matches it firmly. Where a row states a size, it is once, few, many or the class of an expanded clone; other rows omit it.

j_gene: TRBJ2-3
abundance: few
d_gene: TRBD2
v_gene: TRBV27
CDR3aa: CASSPRLAGAADTQYF
CDR3nt: TGTGCCAGCAGTCCTCGACTAGCGGGGGCGGCAGATACGCAGTATTTT

j_gene: TRBJ2-1
abundance: -
d_gene: -
v_gene: TRBV7-2
CDR3aa: CASSLMVYNEQFF
CDR3nt: TGTGCCAGCAGCTTAATGGTATACAATGAGCAGTTCTTC

j_gene: TRBJ2-1
abundance: many
d_gene: -
v_gene: TRBV20-1
CDR3aa: CSGAGVSSYNEQFF
CDR3nt: TGCAGCGGAGCAGGGGTTAGCTCCTACAATGAGCAGTTCTTC

j_gene: TRBJ2-6
abundance: many
d_gene: TRBD1
v_gene: TRBV27
CDR3aa: CASSLRGPGFHSGANVLTF
CDR3nt: TGTGCCAGCAGTTTAAGGGGGCCGGGTTTCCACTCTGGGGCCAACGTCCTGACTTTC

j_gene: TRBJ1-4
abundance: many
d_gene: -
v_gene: TRBV3-1
CDR3aa: CASSQDARQPNEKLFF
CDR3nt: TGTGCCAGCAGCCAAGATGCTAGACAGCCTAATGAAAAACTGTTTTTT

j_gene: TRBJ2-2
abundance: many
d_gene: -
v_gene: TRBV14
CDR3aa: CASSQVGNTGELFF
CDR3nt: TGTGCCAGCAGCCAAGTGGGGAACACCGGGGAGCTGTTTTTT

j_gene: TRBJ2-1
abundance: many
d_gene: TRBD2
v_gene: TRBV7-2
CDR3aa: CASSFGPSGDSYNEQFF
CDR3nt: TGTGCCAGCAGCTTTGGTCCTAGCGGTGATTCCTACAATGAGCAGTTCTTC

j_gene: TRBJ2-1
abundance: medium-sized
d_gene: TRBD1
v_gene: TRBV10-1
CDR3aa: CASSEADSGTVSYNEQFF
CDR3nt: TGCGCCAGCAGTGAGGCGGACTCCGGGACAGTTTCCTACAATGAGCAGTTCTTC

j_gene: TRBJ2-3
abundance: many
d_gene: -
v_gene: TRBV4-1
CDR3aa: CASSQDQWLASTDTQYF
CDR3nt: TGCGCCAGCAGCCAAGATCAATGGCTAGCGAGCACAGATACGCAGTATTTT

j_gene: TRBJ2-3
abundance: many
d_gene: TRBD2
v_gene: TRBV6-5
CDR3aa: CASSFLRGRSTDTQYF
CDR3nt: TGTGCCAGCAGTTTCCTCCGCGGGAGATCCACAGATACGCAGTATTTT

j_gene: TRBJ2-7
abundance: many
d_gene: TRBD2
v_gene: TRBV6-1
CDR3aa: CASPRTSGNPLEQYF
CDR3nt: TGTGCCAGCCCAAGGACTAGCGGGAACCCTCTCGAGCAGTACTTC

j_gene: TRBJ2-1
abundance: many
d_gene: TRBD2
v_gene: TRBV5-1
CDR3aa: CASSPGTSGNEQFF
CDR3nt: TGCGCCAGCAGCCCGGGGACTAGCGGGAATGAGCAGTTCTTC

j_gene: TRBJ1-2
abundance: few
d_gene: TRBD1
v_gene: TRBV12-5
CDR3aa: CASGLVLGTGGQGYGYTF
CDR3nt: TGTGCTAGTGGTTTGGTACTAGGGACAGGGGGGCAGGGCTATGGCTACACCTTC

j_gene: TRBJ2-1
abundance: many
d_gene: -
v_gene: TRBV4-1
CDR3aa: CASSPTNTSSYNEQFF
CDR3nt: TGCGCCAGCAGCCCCACTAACACGAGCTCCTACAATGAGCAGTTCTTC

j_gene: TRBJ2-1
abundance: many
d_gene: TRBD2
v_gene: TRBV29-1
CDR3aa: CSVEVTSGGAGEQFF
CDR3nt: TGCAGCGTTGAAGTGACTAGCGGGGGGGCCGGTGAGCAGTTCTTC

j_gene: TRBJ1-2
abundance: -
d_gene: -
v_gene: TRBV29-1
CDR3aa: CSVFSQYYGYTF
CDR3nt: TGCAGCGTTTTTTCACAATACTATGGCTACACCTTC

j_gene: TRBJ2-2
abundance: many
d_gene: -
v_gene: TRBV6-5
CDR3aa: CASSYGGTGELFF
CDR3nt: TGTGCCAGCAGTTACGGCGGGACCGGGGAGCTGTTTTTT

j_gene: TRBJ2-7
abundance: -
d_gene: TRBD1
v_gene: TRBV29-1
CDR3aa: CSVGQGTYEQYF
CDR3nt: TGCAGCGTTGGACAGGGGACCTACGAGCAGTACTTC

j_gene: TRBJ2-3
abundance: few
d_gene: -
v_gene: TRBV7-9
CDR3aa: CASSSSTSTDTQYF
CDR3nt: TGTGCCAGCAGCTCCAGTACTAGCACAGATACGCAGTATTTT

j_gene: TRBJ2-7
abundance: -
d_gene: TRBD2
v_gene: TRBV20-1
CDR3aa: CSASLAGAVGEQYF
CDR3nt: TGCAGTGCTAGTCTAGCGGGAGCTGTGGGCGAGCAGTACTTC

j_gene: TRBJ1-5
abundance: -
d_gene: -
v_gene: TRBV29-1
CDR3aa: CSVGGLGGNQPQHF
CDR3nt: TGCAGCGTTGGAGGGCTGGGGGGCAATCAGCCCCAGCATTTT

j_gene: TRBJ2-3
abundance: -
d_gene: TRBD2
v_gene: TRBV7-8
CDR3aa: CASSLDGGATDTQYF
CDR3nt: TGTGCCAGCAGCTTAGACGGGGGGGCAACAGATACGCAGTATTTT

j_gene: TRBJ1-4
abundance: -
d_gene: TRBD1
v_gene: TRBV20-1
CDR3aa: CSALDRGPEKLFF
CDR3nt: TGCAGTGCTCTAGACAGGGGACCGGAAAAACTGTTTTTT

j_gene: TRBJ1-2
abundance: many
d_gene: -
v_gene: TRBV7-2
CDR3aa: CASSFHDGGAYGYTF
CDR3nt: TGTGCCAGCAGCTTCCACGACGGCGGAGCCTATGGCTACACCTTC

j_gene: TRBJ2-5
abundance: -
d_gene: -
v_gene: TRBV11-2
CDR3aa: CASSLDRGRTETQYF
CDR3nt: TGTGCCAGCAGCTTAGATCGGGGCAGGACAGAGACCCAGTACTTC

j_gene: TRBJ1-5
abundance: many
d_gene: -
v_gene: TRBV20-1
CDR3aa: CSARDMSVRNQPQHF
CDR3nt: TGCAGTGCAAGAGATATGTCGGTCCGCAATCAGCCCCAGCATTTT

j_gene: TRBJ1-5
abundance: few
d_gene: -
v_gene: TRBV2
CDR3aa: CASSEALSGQEPQHF
CDR3nt: TGTGCCAGCAGTGAAGCGCTATCAGGGCAGGAGCCCCAGCATTTT

j_gene: TRBJ1-2
abundance: many
d_gene: -
v_gene: TRBV20-1
CDR3aa: CSARGSGAGYGYTF
CDR3nt: TGCAGTGCTAGAGGGTCCGGGGCCGGCTATGGCTACACCTTC

j_gene: TRBJ1-2
abundance: many
d_gene: -
v_gene: TRBV28
CDR3aa: CASSPQFNYGYTF
CDR3nt: TGTGCCAGCAGTCCACAATTTAACTATGGCTACACCTTC

j_gene: TRBJ2-2
abundance: many
d_gene: -
v_gene: TRBV29-1
CDR3aa: CSAPQGGELFF
CDR3nt: TGCAGCGCTCCCCAAGGCGGGGAGCTGTTTTTT

j_gene: TRBJ2-2
abundance: -
d_gene: -
v_gene: TRBV12-3/TRBV12-4
CDR3aa: CASSSSAGGELFF
CDR3nt: TGTGCCAGCAGCTCTAGCGCGGGCGGGGAGCTGTTTTTT

j_gene: TRBJ2-1
abundance: -
d_gene: TRBD2
v_gene: TRBV7-2
CDR3aa: CASSLESGGEETEQFF
CDR3nt: TGTGCCAGCAGCTTAGAGTCGGGGGGTGAGGAGACTGAGCAGTTCTTC

j_gene: TRBJ2-2
abundance: many
d_gene: TRBD2
v_gene: TRBV20-1
CDR3aa: CSAETSGGPGELFF
CDR3nt: TGCAGTGCCGAGACTAGCGGGGGCCCCGGGGAGCTGTTTTTT

j_gene: TRBJ2-1
abundance: -
d_gene: -
v_gene: TRBV7-8
CDR3aa: CASSPTGTDFYNEQFF
CDR3nt: TGTGCCAGCAGCCCTACCGGGACCGATTTCTACAATGAGCAGTTCTTC

j_gene: TRBJ2-7
abundance: -
d_gene: -
v_gene: TRBV12-3/TRBV12-4
CDR3aa: CASSLGSPYEQYF
CDR3nt: TGTGCCAGCAGTTTAGGTAGCCCCTACGAGCAGTACTTC

j_gene: TRBJ2-1
abundance: -
d_gene: -
v_gene: TRBV25-1
CDR3aa: CASSEPGSNNEQFF
CDR3nt: TGTGCCAGCAGTGAGCCCGGAAGCAACAATGAGCAGTTCTTC

j_gene: TRBJ1-1
abundance: many
d_gene: -
v_gene: TRBV6-2/TRBV6-3
CDR3aa: CASSYAGREITEAFF
CDR3nt: TGTGCCAGCAGTTACGCGGGACGGGAGATCACTGAAGCTTTCTTT

j_gene: TRBJ1-1
abundance: -
d_gene: TRBD1
v_gene: TRBV20-1
CDR3aa: CSARPYQGQLNTEAFF
CDR3nt: TGCAGTGCTCGCCCCTACCAGGGACAGTTGAACACTGAAGCTTTCTTT

j_gene: TRBJ1-2
abundance: few
d_gene: -
v_gene: TRBV4-2
CDR3aa: CASSPGADGYTF
CDR3nt: TGTGCCAGCAGCCCAGGGGCTGATGGCTACACCTTC

j_gene: TRBJ1-1
abundance: few
d_gene: -
v_gene: TRBV7-9
CDR3aa: CASSLGGGFDTEAFF
CDR3nt: TGTGCCAGCAGCTTAGGGGGAGGTTTCGACACTGAAGCTTTCTTT

j_gene: TRBJ1-2
abundance: -
d_gene: -
v_gene: TRBV7-9
CDR3aa: CASSSFKDRDYGYTF
CDR3nt: TGTGCCAGCAGCTCGTTCAAGGACAGAGACTATGGCTACACCTTC

j_gene: TRBJ2-7
abundance: many
d_gene: TRBD2
v_gene: TRBV29-1
CDR3aa: CSVIAGAYEQYF
CDR3nt: TGCAGCGTGATAGCGGGGGCCTACGAGCAGTACTTC

j_gene: TRBJ1-6
abundance: -
d_gene: -
v_gene: TRBV12-3/TRBV12-4
CDR3aa: CASSLYNSPLHF
CDR3nt: TGTGCCAGCAGCCTCTATAATTCACCCCTCCACTTT

j_gene: TRBJ2-5
abundance: many
d_gene: TRBD1
v_gene: TRBV7-9
CDR3aa: CASSFPGTGDQETQYF
CDR3nt: TGTGCCAGCAGCTTCCCTGGGACAGGGGATCAAGAGACCCAGTACTTC

j_gene: TRBJ1-2
abundance: -
d_gene: -
v_gene: TRBV14
CDR3aa: CASSQIPGDGYTF
CDR3nt: TGTGCCAGCAGCCAAATCCCCGGGGATGGCTACACCTTC

j_gene: TRBJ2-4
abundance: many
d_gene: TRBD2
v_gene: TRBV12-3/TRBV12-4
CDR3aa: CASSLTPGLDGTIQYF
CDR3nt: TGTGCCAGCAGTTTAACTCCGGGACTAGATGGTACCATTCAGTACTTC